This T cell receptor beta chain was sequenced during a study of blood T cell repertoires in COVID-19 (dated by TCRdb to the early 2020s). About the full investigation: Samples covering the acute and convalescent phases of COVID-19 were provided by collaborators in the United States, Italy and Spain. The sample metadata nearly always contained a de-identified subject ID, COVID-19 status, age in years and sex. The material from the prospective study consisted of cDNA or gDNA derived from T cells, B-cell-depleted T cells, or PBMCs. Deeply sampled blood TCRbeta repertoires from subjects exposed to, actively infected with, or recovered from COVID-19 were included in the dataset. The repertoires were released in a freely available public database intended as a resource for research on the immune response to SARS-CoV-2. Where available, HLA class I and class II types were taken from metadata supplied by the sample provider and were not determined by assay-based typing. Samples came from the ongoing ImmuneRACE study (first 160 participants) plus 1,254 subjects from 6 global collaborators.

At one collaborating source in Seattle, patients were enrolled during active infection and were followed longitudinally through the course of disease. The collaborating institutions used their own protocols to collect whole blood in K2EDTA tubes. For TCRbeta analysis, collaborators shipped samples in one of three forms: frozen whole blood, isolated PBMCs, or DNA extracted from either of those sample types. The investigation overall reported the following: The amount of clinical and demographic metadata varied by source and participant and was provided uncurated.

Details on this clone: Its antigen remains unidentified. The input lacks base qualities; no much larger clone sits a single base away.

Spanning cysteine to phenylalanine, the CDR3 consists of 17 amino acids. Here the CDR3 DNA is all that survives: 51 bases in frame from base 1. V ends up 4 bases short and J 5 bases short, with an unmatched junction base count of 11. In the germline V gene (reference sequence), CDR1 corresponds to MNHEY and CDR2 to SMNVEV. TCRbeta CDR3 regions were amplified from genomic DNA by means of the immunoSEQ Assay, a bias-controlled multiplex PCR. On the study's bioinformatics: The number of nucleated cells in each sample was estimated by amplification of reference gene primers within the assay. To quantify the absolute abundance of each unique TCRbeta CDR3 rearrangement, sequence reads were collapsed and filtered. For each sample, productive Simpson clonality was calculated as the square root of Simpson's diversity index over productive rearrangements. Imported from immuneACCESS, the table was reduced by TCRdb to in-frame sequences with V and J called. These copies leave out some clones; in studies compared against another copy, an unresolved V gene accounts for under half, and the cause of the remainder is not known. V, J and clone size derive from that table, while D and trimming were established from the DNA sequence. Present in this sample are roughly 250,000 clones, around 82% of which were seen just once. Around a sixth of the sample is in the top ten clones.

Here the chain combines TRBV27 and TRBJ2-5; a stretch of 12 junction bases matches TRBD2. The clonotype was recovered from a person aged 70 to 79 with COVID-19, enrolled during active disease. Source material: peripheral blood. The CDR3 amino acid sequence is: CASSSTSRLAGVETQYF. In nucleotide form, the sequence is TGTGCCAGCAGTTCCACCAGCCGACTAGCGGGAGTGGAGACCCAGTACTTC.